This paragraph covers one T cell receptor (beta chain) sequence. Profiling relied on immunoSEQ multiplex PCR, and the TCRdb table lists in-frame clones only, not all of them. Of over 55,000 clones listed, around 94% were seen once; the top ten hold around 2.9%. Germline V gene sequence: CDR1 SGHDT, CDR2 YYEEEE. V lost 2 bases and J lost 4; bases outside the gene matches: 6. The CDR3 is 15 amino acids. This sample is part of a study of T cell changes during pregnancy in multiple sclerosis. This sequence joins TRBV5-6 and TRBJ2-3, with TRBD1 matching over 8 bases. The material sequenced was CD8+ T cells from peripheral blood mononuclear cells, taken in the third trimester of pregnancy. The source of this sequence is a female donor in good health, enrolled as a control in a pregnancy study. The chain's CDR3 is CASSFGQGIADTQYF. The CDR3 nucleotides read TGTGCCAGCAGCTTCGGACAGGGCATCGCAGATACGCAGTATTTT.